This T cell receptor (beta chain) was sequenced during a study of T cells in tumors after PD-1 blockade. Whole-study context: Either cemiplimab 350 mg every 2 weeks or pembrolizumab 200 mg every 3 weeks was given. During anti-PD-1 treatment, some patients continued daily vismodegib 150 mg.

Tumor or blood genomic DNA was sequenced, with inputs of about 600 ng to 6,500 ng. The assay was immunoSEQ multiplex PCR, and TCRdb's table has in-frame clones only and misses some. The sample has 20,000 to 25,000 clones, about 82% seen once; the top ten hold 10% to 15%. The J segment lost 4 bases and the V segment lost 8 bases, leaving 15 bases of the junction unmatched. The CDR3 totals 17 residues. Germline V gives CDR1 SGHRS, CDR2 YFSETQ. The sample here was PBMCs, taken after anti-PD-1 treatment. The V and J genes are TRBV5-1 and TRBJ2-5; 12 nucleotides agree with TRBD1. This receptor was identified in a human donor with basal cell carcinoma. The CDR3 DNA is TGCGCCAGTAATCCGGGACAGGGGGCCCAAATAGGAGAGACCCAGTACTTC. This codes for CASNPGQGAQIGETQYF. Full variable domain (remainder filled in from reference TRBV5-1 and TRBJ2-5): KAGVTQTPRYLIKTRGQQVTLSCSPISGHRSVSWYQQTPGQGLQFLFEYFSETQRNKGNFPGRFSGRQFSNSRSEMNVSTLELGDSALYLCASNPGQGAQIGETQYFGPGTRLLVL.